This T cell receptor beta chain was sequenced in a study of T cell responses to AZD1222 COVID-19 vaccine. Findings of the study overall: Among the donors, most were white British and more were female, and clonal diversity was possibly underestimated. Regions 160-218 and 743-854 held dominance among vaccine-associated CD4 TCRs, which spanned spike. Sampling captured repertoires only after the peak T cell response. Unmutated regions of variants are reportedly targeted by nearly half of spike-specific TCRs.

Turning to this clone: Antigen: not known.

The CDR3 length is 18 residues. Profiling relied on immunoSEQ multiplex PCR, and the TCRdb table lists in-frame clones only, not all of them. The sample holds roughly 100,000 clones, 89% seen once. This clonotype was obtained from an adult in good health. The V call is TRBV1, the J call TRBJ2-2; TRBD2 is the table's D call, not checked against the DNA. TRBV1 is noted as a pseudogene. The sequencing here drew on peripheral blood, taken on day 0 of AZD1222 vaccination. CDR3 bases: TGCACCAGCAGCCGTCTTACTAGCGGGGGGGACGGCACCGGGGAGCCGTTTTTT. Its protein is CTSSRLTSGGDGTGEPFF.